Listed below are T cell receptor beta chains from one sample, sequenced in a study of T-cell memory formation after mild COVID-19. MiXCR, run by TCRdb on the 5' RACE reads, gives a single entry per CDR3 protein. The sample shows 130,000 to 150,000 distinct CDR3 sequences, approximately 6% of them seen only once. Sequenced sample: PBMCs or a T cell subset sorted from them (not recorded which). All receptors derive from an adult woman who had mild COVID-19 (a few samples of this study predate the infection). Cell type and time point are not known. The conserved cysteine and the conserved F or W are not part of the CDR3 here.

j_call,v_call,cdr3_aa
TRBJ2-3,TRBV7-2,ASSTRVRQFTDTQY
TRBJ2-1,TRBV3-1,ASSQGTRPSYNEQF
TRBJ2-3,TRBV29-1,SVSLQSSTDTQY
TRBJ1-2,TRBV11-2,ASSLEAGGHYGYT
TRBJ2-5,TRBV12-3/TRBV12-4,ASSFRQGETQY
TRBJ2-6,TRBV18,ASSPRTGSLSGANVLT
TRBJ1-5,TRBV6-6,ASMEHGNQPQH
TRBJ1-1,TRBV11-2,ASSLGGGGSEAF
TRBJ2-5,TRBV20-1,SAGRVGRQETQY
TRBJ2-7,TRBV7-8,ASSFEVGRYEQY
TRBJ1-5,TRBV20-1,SAKQGDQPQH
TRBJ2-1,TRBV5-1,ASSPGTGAGNEQF
TRBJ2-1,TRBV29-1,SVGGVSYNEQF
TRBJ2-7,TRBV7-2,ASSPNSGRTYYEQY
TRBJ2-7,TRBV12-3/TRBV12-4,ASSPVAGVYEQY
TRBJ2-2,TRBV5-6,ASSSEAGRTGELF
TRBJ2-2,TRBV5-4,ASSLFAGAPPMNTGELF
TRBJ2-7,TRBV7-2,ASSRRGGPYEQY
TRBJ2-3,TRBV7-2,ASSLGTSGPLTDTQY
TRBJ2-1,TRBV6-1,ASREWTSGGAQNEQF
TRBJ2-5,TRBV20-1,SARDGAKETQY
TRBJ1-5,TRBV12-3/TRBV12-4,ASRPTGGRNQPQH
TRBJ2-1,TRBV24-1,ATSDPRRQNEQF
TRBJ2-3,TRBV24-1,ATSDYRADTQY
TRBJ2-1,TRBV7-9,ASSTTSGGATEQF
TRBJ2-1,TRBV20-1,SARDRDSGTYNEQF
TRBJ1-4,TRBV12-3/TRBV12-4,ASSLAGTAAGQKLF
TRBJ2-5,TRBV12-3/TRBV12-4,ASSGTEGGTQY
TRBJ1-4,TRBV7-8,ASSLAYTGTANEKLF
TRBJ2-1,TRBV19,ASSTTGSSYNEQF
TRBJ1-1,TRBV14,ASSQDFGLMNTEAF
TRBJ2-7,TRBV5-4,ASSLANRQGAAYEQY
TRBJ2-7,TRBV5-4,ASSPGQGVYEQY
TRBJ2-7,TRBV12-3/TRBV12-4,ASRHLQTYEQY
TRBJ2-5,TRBV24-1,ATSEKTGPGETQY
TRBJ2-1,TRBV7-9,ASSLERLLAGGYEQF